The 25 T cell receptor beta chains below were found in one sample sequenced in a study of post-analysis software for immune sequencing data. Study findings and constraints: Patients showed TRBV5-6, TRBV5-1 and TRBV20-1 among roughly 5 TRBV segments more frequent than in controls.

Carried by the TCR beta cDNA libraries were unique molecular identifiers. From the PCR reads, TCRdb called clonotypes with MiXCR, one entry per CDR3 protein. The top ten clones hold more than 0.55% of a sample with some 690,000 distinct CDR3 sequences, 30% of them seen once. Their specific antigens are unknown. Source material: blood. Receptor source: a girl aged 10 to 17 with multiple sclerosis.

The V gene is TRBV27, the J gene TRBJ1-2; weak D call: TRBD1 (5 bases). There are 13 residues in the CDR3. The germline V gene has CDR1 MNHEY and CDR2 SMNVEV (reference sequence). V was trimmed by 3 bases and J by 8 bases, leaving 13 bases between them. The CDR3 region is CASSFRGGEGYTF. The CDR3 bases are TGTGCCAGCAGTTTCCGGGGAGGGGAAGGCTACACCTTC.

This rearrangement joins TRBV25-1 to TRBJ1-1, with a tentative D call TRBD1 (6 bases). V was shortened by 7 bases and J by 8 bases, with 14 bases between the two germline ends. Germline values: CDR1 MGHDK, CDR2 SYGVNS. The CDR3 spans 12 residues. CDR3 sequence: CASNPDSLEAFF. DNA of the CDR3: TGTGCCAGCAACCCGGACAGTTTAGAAGCTTTCTTT.

The V call is TRBV7-9, the J call TRBJ2-7; D remains ambiguous. CDR3 length: 14 amino acids. V gave up 1 base and J gave up 4 bases, with 11 bases separating them. Germline V gives CDR1 SEHNR, CDR2 FQNEAQ (reference sequence). The CDR3 nucleotides are TGTGCCAGCAGCTTAGATCGCAGGATTTACGAGCAGTACTTC. The encoded protein is CASSLDRRIYEQYF.

In this sample, this clonotype turned up a few times. V is TRBV28 and J is TRBJ2-6; D is perhaps TRBD2 (5 bases). V was pared by 6 bases and J by 4 bases, with 7 bases between. CDR1 is MDHEN, CDR2 SYDVKM, per germline. The CDR3 is made up of 13 amino acids. This CDR3 is CASRRAGANVLTF. The DNA of the CDR3 is TGTGCCAGCAGGAGGGCCGGGGCCAACGTCCTGACTTTC.

The rearrangement joins TRBV2 to TRBJ1-1; D call uncertain. This CDR3 comprises 12 residues. The V and J ends lost 3 bases and 7 bases respectively, with 9 bases between them. Germline V gene data show CDR1 as SNHLY and CDR2 as FYNNEI. CDR3 residues: CASSDNGYEAFF. As DNA, the CDR3 is TGTGCCAGCAGTGATAATGGGTATGAAGCTTTCTTT.

The chain employs TRBV29-1 and TRBJ2-3, with 13 nucleotides matching TRBD2. Germline trimming cut 7 bases from V and 0 bases from J; bases unmatched to any gene: 4. The CDR3 sequence is 15 residues long. Germline V lookup: CDR1 SQVTM, CDR2 ANQGSEA. The CDR3, as DNA: TGCAGCGCCGGGACTAGCGGGATTAGCACAGATACGCAGTATTTT. Translated: CSAGTSGISTDTQYF.

The V call is TRBV11-2, the J call TRBJ2-2; TRBD2 is a possible D gene (6 bases). The germline V gene has CDR1 SGHAT and CDR2 FQNNGV. Trimming left V 1 base short and J 10 bases short, with 10 bases between. The CDR3 covers 13 residues. The DNA of the CDR3 is TGTGCCAGCAGCTTAGTGGCGGGGTCGGAGCTGTTTTTT. This gives the protein CASSLVAGSELFF.

The gene calls are TRBV4-3 and TRBJ2-5; 8 bases are a match to TRBD2. The CDR3 runs to 15 residues. Germline CDR1 is LGHNA and CDR2 is YSLEER. V dropped 0 bases and J dropped 11; count of bases not matched to a gene: 11. The CDR3 protein is CASSQDLSGGREQYF. The CDR3 DNA reads as TGCGCCAGCAGCCAAGATCTGAGCGGGGGTCGGGAGCAGTACTTC.

This clonotype was recorded at least ten times. The V call is TRBV20-1, the J call TRBJ2-7; tentative D call: TRBD1 (6 bases). This CDR3 is 12 amino acids long. Deletions cut 3 bases from V and 2 bases from J, with 8 bases between. Germline CDR1 reads DFQATT; CDR2 reads SNEGSKA (reference sequence). The CDR3 is CSASEGAYEQYF. CDR3 DNA: TGCAGTGCTAGCGAGGGGGCCTACGAGCAGTACTTC.

This chain connects TRBV7-2 to TRBJ2-1, with a weak D call TRBD2 (6 bases). CDR1 is SGHTA and CDR2 is FQGNSA in the germline V gene. This CDR3 comprises 14 residues. V dropped 1 base and J dropped 8 bases, with 12 bases sitting between them. The CDR3 region has the DNA TGTGCCAGCAGCTTAGTGGGGGGTCGGGATGAGCAGTTCTTC. It is translated as CASSLVGGRDEQFF.

This chain uses TRBV7-2 with TRBJ2-3; 9 nucleotides match TRBD2. J lost 5 bases, V lost 1 base, and 13 bases had no gene match. The CDR3 is 18 residues long. Germline V gene sequence: CDR1 SGHTA, CDR2 FQGNSA. CDR3 DNA sequence: TGTGCCAGCAGCTTAGTCGCTCGAATAGCGGGAGTCGGAGATACGCAGTATTTT. It codes for CASSLVARIAGVGDTQYF.

This rearrangement joins TRBV28 to TRBJ2-5, with D tentatively TRBD1 (6 bases). The J call may be in error: the DNA end matches TRBJ2-7 better. The germline CDR1 and CDR2 sequences are MDHEN and SYDVKM. The CDR3 is 14 amino acids. DNA of the CDR3: TGTGCCAGCACCCCGGACAGAGAAGCTTCCGAGCAGTACTTC. Amino acid sequence: CASTPDREASEQYF.

In this sample, this clonotype turned up a few times. V gene TRBV6-6 combines with J gene TRBJ2-7; 9 bases match TRBD1. V dropped 0 bases and J dropped 2; count of bases not matched to a gene: 5. CDR1 is MNHNY, CDR2 SVGAGI, per germline (reference sequence). This CDR3 is 16 amino acids long. As DNA, the CDR3 is TGTGCCAGCAGTTACTCAACACAGGGGGCCGCCTACGAGCAGTACTTC. Translating it yields CASSYSTQGAAYEQYF.

This clonotype showed up just a few times. V is TRBV12-5 and J is TRBJ1-2; possibly TRBD1 for D (6 bases). Per germline, CDR1 LGHNT and CDR2 FRNRAP. The V end was cut by 5 bases, the J end by 5 bases, with 15 bases between. The CDR3 totals 14 residues. The CDR3 protein is CASGPGGTPYGYTF. The CDR3 DNA reads TGTGCTAGTGGTCCGGGTGGGACACCTTATGGCTACACCTTC.

This clonotype was counted a few times. The chain joins TRBV5-1 to TRBJ2-3, with 9 bases aligning to TRBD1. J lost 0 bases, V lost 2 bases, and 1 base had no gene match. Germline CDR1 and CDR2: SGHRS and YFSETQ. The CDR3 runs 15 residues. In nucleotides, the CDR3 is TGCGCCAGCAGCTTCGGGACAGGGAGCACAGATACGCAGTATTTT. This translates into CASSFGTGSTDTQYF.

The V gene is TRBV10-3, the J gene TRBJ1-4; no definite D call. CDR1 and CDR2 (germline): ENHRY, SYGVKD. CDR3 size: 16 residues. V was trimmed by 2 bases and J by 0 bases, leaving 10 bases between them. CDR3 in amino acids: CAISELPTPTNEKLFF. The CDR3 coding sequence is TGTGCCATCAGTGAGCTGCCGACGCCAACTAATGAAAAACTGTTTTTT.

The genes are TRBV7-2 and TRBJ1-5; D call uncertain. Trimming shortened V by 3 bases and J by 7 bases, and 10 bases separated the two germline ends. Looked up from germline, CDR1 is SGHTA and CDR2 is FQGNSA. The CDR3 extends over 13 amino acids. As DNA, the CDR3 is TGTGCCAGCAGCTTCATCGCCGAGCAGCCCCAGCATTTT. Encoded protein: CASSFIAEQPQHF.

J is TRBJ2-6 and V is TRBV5-1, with D perhaps matching TRBD1 (6 bases). The CDR3 spans 15 residues. Between the trimmed V and J ends, which lost 5 bases and 0 bases, there was a span of 9 bases. Germline V gene data show CDR1 as SGHRS and CDR2 as YFSETQ. DNA of the CDR3: TGCGCCAGCAGGACAGGTTACTCTGGGGCCAACGTCCTGACTTTC. Translating gives CASRTGYSGANVLTF.

This chain uses TRBV28 with TRBJ2-3, with 11 positions matching TRBD1. The CDR3 runs to 16 residues. Per the germline V gene, CDR1 is MDHEN and CDR2 is SYDVKM. Germline trimming cut 3 bases from V and 3 bases from J; bases unmatched to any gene: 5. The CDR3 is CASSFRGTGGTDTQYF. The CDR3 DNA reads as TGTGCCAGCAGTTTTCGCGGGACAGGGGGGACAGATACGCAGTATTTT.

The chain carries TRBV28 and TRBJ2-1, with 7 bases aligning to TRBD1. In germline, CDR1 is MDHEN, CDR2 SYDVKM. The CDR3 totals 15 residues. V trimming: 5 bases; J trimming: 0 bases; junction bases outside the gene matches: 4. CDR3 nucleotides: TGTGCCAGCAGTCGCAGGGGGATCTCCTACAATGAGCAGTTCTTC. Protein: CASSRRGISYNEQFF.

This chain joins TRBV6-6 and TRBJ2-7; 14 bases are shared with TRBD2. The V segment lost 2 bases and the J segment 5 bases; nucleotides outside the gene matches: 5. Germline CDR1 MNHNY, CDR2 SVGAGI (reference sequence). The length of the CDR3 is 16 residues. The CDR3 loop is CASSYPGLAGVNEQYF. DNA for the CDR3: TGTGCCAGCAGTTACCCGGGACTAGCGGGAGTCAACGAGCAGTACTTC.

V gene TRBV12-3 or TRBV12-4 combines with J gene TRBJ2-3, with a weak D call TRBD2 (6 bases). Trimming removed 6 bases at V and 10 bases at J, with 14 bases between. The CDR3 covers 12 residues. CDR3 sequence: CASSQDPGAQYF. The DNA of the CDR3 is TGTGCCAGCAGCCAAGATCCGGGAGCGCAGTATTTT.

The V gene is TRBV2, the J gene TRBJ2-4, with a tentative D call TRBD1 (5 bases). This CDR3 spans 13 amino acids. Germline CDR1 SNHLY, CDR2 FYNNEI. V gave up 4 bases and J gave up 5 bases, with 9 bases separating them. DNA for the CDR3: TGTGCCAGCAGTGGGGGCCCTGAAAACATTCAGTACTTC. Translating gives CASSGGPENIQYF.

A few counts support this clonotype. DNA of the CDR3: TGTGCCAGCAGTTACTTTGCAGGGGGTCAGCCCCAGCATTTT. This translates into CASSYFAGGQPQHF. This sequence joins TRBV6-5 and TRBJ1-5; TRBD1 agrees at 7 bases. The length of the CDR3 is 14 residues. Germline CDR1 and CDR2: MNHEY and SVGAGI. Trimming cost V 1 base and J 6 bases; bases outside gene matches: 3.

This rearrangement joins TRBV20-1 to TRBJ1-5; tentatively, D is TRBD1 (5 bases). V dropped 3 bases and J dropped 0 bases, with 18 bases sitting between them. CDR3 length: 17 residues. Germline CDR1 DFQATT, CDR2 SNEGSKA (reference sequence). The CDR3 reads CSASQGDLFYSNQPQHF. The CDR3 DNA reads as TGCAGTGCTAGTCAAGGGGACCTATTTTATAGCAATCAGCCCCAGCATTTT.